This T cell receptor (beta chain) was identified in a study of regulatory T cells in long-lasting Graves disease. Stated time point: newly diagnosed GD, antithyroid drugs for less than 3 months. Isolated PBMC RNA provided the starting material for the TCR library. Arm-PCR of CDR3 regions and iRepertoire HTBI primers were used to build TCR beta libraries. TCRdb redid the calling of the multiplex PCR reads with MiXCR, one entry per CDR3 protein. The sample carries 320,000 or so distinct CDR3 sequences, 18% recorded once. This sequence originates from a female donor with Graves disease. The specimen was peripheral blood mononuclear cells (PBMCs), collected at new diagnosis, from a patient treated with antithyroid drugs.

Written as DNA, the CDR3 is TGTGCCAGCAGTTTTCTGGCTACTGAAGCTTTCTTT. Protein product: CASSFLATEAFF. The V call is TRBV12-3 or TRBV12-4, the J call TRBJ1-1; D gene uncertain. The CDR3 extends over 12 amino acids. The V end lost 3 bases, the J end lost 5 bases, and 7 bases lay between the germline ends.